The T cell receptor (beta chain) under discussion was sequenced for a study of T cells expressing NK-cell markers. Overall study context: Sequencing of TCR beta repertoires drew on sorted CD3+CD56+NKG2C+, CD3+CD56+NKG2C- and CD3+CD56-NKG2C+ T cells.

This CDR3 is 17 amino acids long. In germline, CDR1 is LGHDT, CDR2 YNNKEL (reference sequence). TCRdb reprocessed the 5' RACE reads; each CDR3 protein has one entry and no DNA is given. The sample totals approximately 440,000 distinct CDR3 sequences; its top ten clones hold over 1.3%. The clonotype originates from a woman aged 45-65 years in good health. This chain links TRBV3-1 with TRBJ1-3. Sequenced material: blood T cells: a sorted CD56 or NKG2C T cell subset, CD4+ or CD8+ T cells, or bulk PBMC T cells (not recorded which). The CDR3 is CASSVPSGLSSGNTIYF.